The table lists the clone carrying this T cell receptor beta chain with a count of one. The data were obtained in a study of siplizumab effects on memory and regulatory T cells. Deletions cut 0 bases from V and 5 bases from J, with 13 bases between. The CDR3 runs 15 residues. Germline assignment: CDR1 MGHRA and CDR2 YSYEKL. Profiling relied on immunoSEQ multiplex PCR, and the TCRdb table lists in-frame clones only, not all of them. In the table there are some 100,000 clones, roughly 97% of which are singletons. The sample comprised naive CD4+ T cells sorted from blood. This sequence originates from a human donor in good health. The chain has TRBV4-1 and TRBJ1-2, with D perhaps TRBD1 (6 bases). DNA of the CDR3: TGCGCCAGCAGCCAAGAACCGGGGGCAAGGTATGGCTACACCTTC. Protein: CASSQEPGARYGYTF.